Sequencing of this T cell receptor (beta chain) was carried out in a study of T cells after yellow fever vaccination. Study results and limitations: Weaker overall was a secondary response that nonetheless peaked faster, on day 5 versus 15. Post-booster samples contained most primary-vaccination clones (about 95% CD4, roughly 88% CD8). Abundant bulk-population clonotypes could contaminate the FACS-sorted repertoires.

Template switching by 5'RACE produced TCR cDNA, adding a universal primer site and UMIs. Using its own MiXCR run on the 5' RACE reads, TCRdb lists one record per CDR3 protein. The table includes around 590,000 distinct CDR3 sequences, roughly an eighth detected once. The CDR3 spans 20 residues. In regard to this clonotype: Its antigen is still unknown.

The chain recombines TRBV21-1 with TRBJ2-4; TRBD1 is the table's D call and was not checked against the DNA. TRBV21-1 is shown as a pseudogene. This clonotype was obtained from a man between 25 and 39 years old who received the YFV17D yellow fever vaccine. The specimen comprised PBMCs, sampled on the day of the yellow fever booster vaccination. CDR3 loop: CASSKKGGGEAGTHKNIQYF. CDR3 DNA: TGTGCCAGCAGCAAAAAGGGCGGAGGTGAGGCGGGGACACACAAAAACATTCAGTACTTC.